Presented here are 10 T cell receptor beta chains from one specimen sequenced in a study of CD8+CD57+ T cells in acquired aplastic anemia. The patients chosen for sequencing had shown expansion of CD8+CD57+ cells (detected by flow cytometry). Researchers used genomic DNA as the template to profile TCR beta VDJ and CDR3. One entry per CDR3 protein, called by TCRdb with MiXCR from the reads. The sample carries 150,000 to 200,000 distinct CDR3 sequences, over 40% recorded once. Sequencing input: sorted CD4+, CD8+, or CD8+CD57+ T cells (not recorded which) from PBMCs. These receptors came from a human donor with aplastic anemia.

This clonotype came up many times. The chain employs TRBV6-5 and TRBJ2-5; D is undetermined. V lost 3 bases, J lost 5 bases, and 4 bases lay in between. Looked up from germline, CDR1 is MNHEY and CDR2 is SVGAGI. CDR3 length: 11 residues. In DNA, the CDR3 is TGTGCCAGCAGTTATTTGGAGACCCAGTACTTC. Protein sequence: CASSYLETQYF.

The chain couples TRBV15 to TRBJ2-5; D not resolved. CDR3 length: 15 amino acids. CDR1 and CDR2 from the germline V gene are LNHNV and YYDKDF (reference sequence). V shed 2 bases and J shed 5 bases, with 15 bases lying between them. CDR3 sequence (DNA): TGTGCCACCAGCAGACGATTTAGCTATCGCGAGACCCAGTACTTC. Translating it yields CATSRRFSYRETQYF.

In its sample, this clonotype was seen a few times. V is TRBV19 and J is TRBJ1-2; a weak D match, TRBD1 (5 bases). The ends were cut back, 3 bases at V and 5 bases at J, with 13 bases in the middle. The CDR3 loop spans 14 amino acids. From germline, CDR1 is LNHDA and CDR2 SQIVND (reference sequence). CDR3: CASSIVGWGYGYTF. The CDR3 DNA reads TGTGCCAGTAGTATTGTAGGATGGGGGTATGGCTACACCTTC. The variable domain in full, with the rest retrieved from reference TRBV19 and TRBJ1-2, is DGGITQSPKYLFRKEGQNVTLSCEQNLNHDAMYWYRQDPGQGLRLIYYSQIVNDFQKGDIAEGYSVSREKKESFPLTVTSAQKNPTAFYLCASSIVGWGYGYTFGSGTRLTVV.

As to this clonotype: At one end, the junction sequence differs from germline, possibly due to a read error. The CDR3 loop reads CASSESPGVRTSF. In DNA, the CDR3 is TGCGCCAGCAGTGAGTCACCAGGGGTGAGGACTTCCTTT. V is TRBV10-2 and J is TRBJ1-1; possibly TRBD1 for D (6 bases). This CDR3 has 13 amino acids. Germline V gives CDR1 WSHSY, CDR2 SAAADI.

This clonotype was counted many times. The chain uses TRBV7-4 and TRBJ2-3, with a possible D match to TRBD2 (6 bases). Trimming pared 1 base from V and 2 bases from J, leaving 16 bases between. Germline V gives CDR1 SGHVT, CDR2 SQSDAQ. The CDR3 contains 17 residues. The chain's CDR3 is CASSLDEWDFFTDTQYF. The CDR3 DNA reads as TGTGCCAGCAGCTTAGATGAGTGGGACTTCTTCACAGATACGCAGTATTTT.

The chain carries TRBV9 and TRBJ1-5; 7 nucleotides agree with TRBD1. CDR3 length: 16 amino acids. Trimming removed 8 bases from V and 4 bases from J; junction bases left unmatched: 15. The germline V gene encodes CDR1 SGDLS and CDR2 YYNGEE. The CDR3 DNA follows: TGTGCCAGTAGTATCTCCCCAGGACAGGAAAATCAGCCCCAGCATTTT. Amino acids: CASSISPGQENQPQHF.

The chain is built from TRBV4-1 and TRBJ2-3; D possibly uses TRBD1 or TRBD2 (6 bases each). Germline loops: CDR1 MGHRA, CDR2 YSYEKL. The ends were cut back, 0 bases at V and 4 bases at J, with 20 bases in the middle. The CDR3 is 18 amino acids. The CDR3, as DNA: TGCGCCAGCAGCCAAGATGGGGTGAGGGGGGAGTTTTCAGATACGCAGTATTTT. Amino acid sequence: CASSQDGVRGEFSDTQYF.

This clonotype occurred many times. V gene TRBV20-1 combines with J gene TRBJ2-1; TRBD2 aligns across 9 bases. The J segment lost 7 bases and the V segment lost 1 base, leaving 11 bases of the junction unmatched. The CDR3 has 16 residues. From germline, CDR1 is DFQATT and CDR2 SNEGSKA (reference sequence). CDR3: CSARGLGAGGRNEQFF. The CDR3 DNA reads TGCAGTGCTAGAGGCCTCGGAGCGGGAGGAAGGAATGAGCAGTTCTTC.

CDR3 region: CASSYGTFGEQYF. The CDR3 DNA reads TGTGCCAGCAGTTACGGGACGTTCGGGGAGCAGTACTTC. The chain is built from TRBV6-2 or TRBV6-3 and TRBJ2-7; tentatively, D is TRBD1 or TRBD2 (5 bases each). This CDR3 is built from 13 residues. CDR1 is MNHEY and CDR2 is SVGEGT in the germline V gene. Trimming pared 2 bases from V and 7 bases from J, leaving 12 bases between.

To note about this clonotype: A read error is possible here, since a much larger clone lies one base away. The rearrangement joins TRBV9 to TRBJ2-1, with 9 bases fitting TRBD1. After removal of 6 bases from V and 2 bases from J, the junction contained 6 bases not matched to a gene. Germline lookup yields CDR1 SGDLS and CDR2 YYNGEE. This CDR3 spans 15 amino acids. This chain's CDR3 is CASTLDRGPYNEQFF. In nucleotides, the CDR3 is TGTGCCAGCACCCTGGACAGGGGACCCTACAATGAGCAGTTCTTC.